A selection of T cell receptor beta chains follows, all from one sample in a study of control samples from healthy donors and cancer patients. TCRdb's table, derived via immunoSEQ multiplex PCR, lists solely in-frame clones and lacks some. The sample consists of more than 95,000 clones, about 83% of them appearing once. Sequenced sample: blood. The receptors derive from a woman aged 45-60 years in good health. CDR3s include the opening cysteine and the closing phenylalanine or tryptophan. D genes are given only for firm matches. Clone size is given for some rows only: seen once, a few or many times, or a class if the clone is expanded.

j_call,d_call,v_call,clone_size,cdr3_nt,cdr3_aa
TRBJ1-5,-,TRBV6-2/TRBV6-3,-,TGTGCCAGCAGTTACTCGATGGGTGGCCGCAATCAGCCCCAGCATTTT,CASSYSMGGRNQPQHF
TRBJ2-3,TRBD2,TRBV6-5,-,TGTGCCAGCAGCCTGACTAGCGGGGACACAGATACGCAGTATTTT,CASSLTSGDTDTQYF
TRBJ1-1,-,TRBV6-1,-,TGTGCCAGCAGTGAACAAAACAGGCAGCTGGAAGCTTTCTTT,CASSEQNRQLEAFF
TRBJ1-2,-,TRBV2,-,TGTGCCAGCAGTATCGGCAGTCCTCGCTATGGCTACACCTTC,CASSIGSPRYGYTF
TRBJ1-2,TRBD1,TRBV2,-,TGTGCCACCCCCAGGAACAGGGGGCAAGACTATGGCTACACCTTC,CATPRNRGQDYGYTF
TRBJ2-5,TRBD1,TRBV4-1,many,TGCGCCAGCAGCCAAGAATCCCCCAGGAGCAGGGGGTACCAAGAGACCCAGTACTTC,CASSQESPRSRGYQETQYF
TRBJ1-5,-,TRBV6-5,-,TGTGCCAGCATTTCCGACAGCGGCAGCAATCAGCCCCAGCATTTT,CASISDSGSNQPQHF
TRBJ2-1,TRBD2,TRBV27,-,TGTGCCAGCAGTTTCGCCGGGACTAGCTTTGAGCAGTTCTTC,CASSFAGTSFEQFF
TRBJ2-5,-,TRBV7-2,-,TGTGCCAGCAGCGTCGGGACGGCTCAAGAGACCCAGTACTTC,CASSVGTAQETQYF
TRBJ1-5,-,TRBV24-1,-,TGTGCCACCAGTGATTTGGCAGGGAATCAGCCCCAGCATTTT,CATSDLAGNQPQHF
TRBJ2-7,TRBD2,TRBV6-5,-,TGTGCCAGCAGTTCCGCGACTAGCGGGAGGGTATACGAGCAGTACTTC,CASSSATSGRVYEQYF
TRBJ2-1,TRBD2,TRBV29-1,few,TGCAGCGTTCGGGGACTAGGATCCTCCAATGAGCAGTTCTTC,CSVRGLGSSNEQFF
TRBJ1-2,-,TRBV18,-,TGTGCCAGCTCACCAGGGCAGACTTACTATGGCTACACCTTC,CASSPGQTYYGYTF
TRBJ1-5,TRBD1,TRBV6-2/TRBV6-3,-,TGTGCCAGCAGTACCACTAGGACAGGGGTGAATCAGCCCCAGCATTTT,CASSTTRTGVNQPQHF
TRBJ2-5,TRBD2,TRBV24-1,-,TGTGCCACCAGAGAGGTACTTAGCGGGACGGAGACCCAGTACTTC,CATREVLSGTETQYF
TRBJ1-6,-,TRBV7-3,-,TGTGCCAGCAGCCCGACGGGTCTAAATTCACCCCTCCACTTT,CASSPTGLNSPLHF
TRBJ1-1,-,TRBV19,-,TGTGCCAGTAGTATCTCGGGATTGATGAACACTGAAGCTTTCTTT,CASSISGLMNTEAFF
TRBJ1-5,-,TRBV2,-,TGTGCCAGCAGCCCAGGACTTGGCAATCAGCCCCAGCATTTT,CASSPGLGNQPQHF
TRBJ2-3,-,TRBV6-4,-,TGTGCCAGCAGTTCCGAGGGAGCATCCTCAGATACGCAGTATTTT,CASSSEGASSDTQYF
TRBJ2-2,-,TRBV7-3,-,TGTGCCACCGGGCAATCTTCCGGGGCGCTGTTTTTT,CATGQSSGALFF
TRBJ2-7,-,TRBV5-6,-,TGTGCCAGCAGCTTGGCCGAGCGGGTCGGGTACGAGCAGTACTTC,CASSLAERVGYEQYF
TRBJ1-1,-,TRBV20-1,-,TGCAGTGCGTATAAGGGGCAAGCTTTCTTT,CSAYKGQAFF
TRBJ2-7,-,TRBV12-3/TRBV12-4,-,TGTGCCAGCAGTTACGACAAATACGAGCAGTACTTC,CASSYDKYEQYF
TRBJ1-1,-,TRBV5-3,-,TGTGCCAGAAGCCCCTATGCGGGACACCGGAACACTGAAGCTTTCTTT,CARSPYAGHRNTEAFF
TRBJ2-1,-,TRBV5-4,once,TGTGCCAGCAGCTTGGATCCAGTTAGCTCCTACAATGAGCAGTTCTTC,CASSLDPVSSYNEQFF
TRBJ1-1,-,TRBV5-1,-,TGCGCCAGCAGCTTGGCGGGGGATCGGACTGAAGCTTTCTTT,CASSLAGDRTEAFF
TRBJ2-1,TRBD2,TRBV24-1,-,TGTGCCACCAGTGATACCGGGACTAGCGGCGGAGCTGAAGCGAATGAGCAGTTCTTC,CATSDTGTSGGAEANEQFF
TRBJ2-3,TRBD1,TRBV6-5,-,TGTGCCAGCAGTCCGGACAGGGTTAGGGATACGCAGTATTTT,CASSPDRVRDTQYF
TRBJ2-3,-,TRBV2,few,TGTGCCAGCAGTGAAGGGGGGCGCATAGATACGCAGTATTTT,CASSEGGRIDTQYF
TRBJ2-3,TRBD1,TRBV5-1,-,TGCGCCAGCAGCTTGAACGAGGGGGCCCCCACAGATACGCAGTATTTT,CASSLNEGAPTDTQYF
TRBJ2-7,-,TRBV6-5,-,TGTGCCAGCAGTTACGGAAGCGGCTACTACGAGCAGTACTTC,CASSYGSGYYEQYF
TRBJ2-7,-,TRBV6-5,-,TGTGCCAGCAGTTACGGGGTCAGGGAGCAGTACTTC,CASSYGVREQYF
TRBJ2-5,TRBD1,TRBV29-1,-,TGCAGCGTTGACCTATTAGAGAGGGGGCACGTAGAGACCCAGTACTTC,CSVDLLERGHVETQYF
TRBJ2-3,-,TRBV21-1,-,TGTGCCAGCAGCAAAAGGTCGGTAGATACGCAGTATTTT,CASSKRSVDTQYF
TRBJ2-1,-,TRBV7-9,-,TGTGCCAGCAGCTTTCATGCAGGGACCTACAATGAGCAGTTCTTC,CASSFHAGTYNEQFF
TRBJ2-2,-,TRBV6-2/TRBV6-3,-,TGTGCCAGCAGTCTCGACAGGTCGGGAACCGGGGAGCTGTTTTTT,CASSLDRSGTGELFF
TRBJ2-1,-,TRBV28,-,TGTGCCAGCAGATTAGGGGGGGTCGATGAGCAGTTCTTC,CASRLGGVDEQFF